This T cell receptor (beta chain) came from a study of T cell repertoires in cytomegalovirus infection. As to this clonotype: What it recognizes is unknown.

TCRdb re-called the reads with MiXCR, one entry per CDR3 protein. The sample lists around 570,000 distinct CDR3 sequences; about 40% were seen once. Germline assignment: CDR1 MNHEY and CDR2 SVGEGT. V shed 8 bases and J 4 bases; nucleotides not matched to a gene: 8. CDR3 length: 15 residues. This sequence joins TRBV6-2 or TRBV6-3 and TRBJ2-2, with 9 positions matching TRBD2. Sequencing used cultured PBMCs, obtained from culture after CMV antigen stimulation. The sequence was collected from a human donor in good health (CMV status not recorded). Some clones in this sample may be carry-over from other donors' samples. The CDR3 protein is CASLLAGALTGELFF. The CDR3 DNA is TGTGCCAGCCTATTAGCGGGGGCCCTCACCGGGGAGCTGTTTTTT.